This T cell receptor (beta chain) was sequenced for a study of blood T cell repertoires in COVID-19. Looking at the study overall: Samples representing acute and convalescent COVID-19 were sourced from the United States, Italy and Spain.

Enrollees, about 18 to 100 years old, lived in some 24 US areas. Self-reported history from a screening survey and questionnaire set each donor's cohort. This clone occurred a few times. This CDR3 spans 15 amino acids. Losses at the gene ends were 4 bases for V and 3 bases for J; bases not matched to a gene: 5. Germline CDR1 SNHLY, CDR2 FYNNEI. The table came from immunoSEQ multiplex PCR; TCRdb's copy has only in-frame clones and leaves some out. Of 250,000 or so clones in the sample, over 70% are singletons; the top ten hold about 3.1%. The sequence was collected from a woman aged 40 to 50 who had been exposed to COVID-19. Sample: PBMCs or T cells enriched from blood (not recorded which). V usage is TRBV2 and J usage is TRBJ2-7; 11 nucleotides align to TRBD2. The CDR3 nucleotides read TGTGCCAGCAGTGCCGGGACTAGCGGCTTCTACGAGCAGTACGTC. It yields the protein CASSAGTSGFYEQYV.